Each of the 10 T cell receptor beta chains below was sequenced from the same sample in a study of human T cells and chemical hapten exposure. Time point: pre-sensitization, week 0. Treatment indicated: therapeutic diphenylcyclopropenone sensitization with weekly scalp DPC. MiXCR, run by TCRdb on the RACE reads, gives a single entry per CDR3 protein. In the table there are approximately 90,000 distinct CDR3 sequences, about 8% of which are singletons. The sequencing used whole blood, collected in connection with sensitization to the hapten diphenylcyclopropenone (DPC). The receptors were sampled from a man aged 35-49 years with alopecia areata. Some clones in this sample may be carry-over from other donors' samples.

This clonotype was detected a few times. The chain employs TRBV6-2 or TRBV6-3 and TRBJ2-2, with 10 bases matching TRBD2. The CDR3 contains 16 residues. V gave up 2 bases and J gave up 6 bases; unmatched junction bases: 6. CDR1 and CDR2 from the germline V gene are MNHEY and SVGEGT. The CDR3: CASSYDLAGVSGELFF. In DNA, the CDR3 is TGTGCCAGCAGTTACGACCTAGCGGGAGTATCCGGGGAGCTGTTTTTT.

The CDR3 sequence is CASHEGLAEETQYF. The CDR3 region has the DNA TGTGCCAGCCATGAAGGACTAGCGGAAGAGACCCAGTACTTC. The genes are TRBV11-1 and TRBJ2-5, with 10 positions matching TRBD2. The CDR3 runs 14 residues. Looked up from germline, CDR1 is SGHAT and CDR2 is FQDESV (reference sequence). V lost 8 bases to trimming and J lost 3 bases; unmatched junction nucleotides: 6.

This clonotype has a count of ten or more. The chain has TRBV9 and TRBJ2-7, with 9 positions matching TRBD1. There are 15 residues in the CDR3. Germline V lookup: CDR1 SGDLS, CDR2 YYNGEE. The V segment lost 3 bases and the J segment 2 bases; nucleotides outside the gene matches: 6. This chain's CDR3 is CASSAGTGTTYEQYF. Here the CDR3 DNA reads TGTGCCAGCAGCGCCGGGACAGGGACCACCTACGAGCAGTACTTC.

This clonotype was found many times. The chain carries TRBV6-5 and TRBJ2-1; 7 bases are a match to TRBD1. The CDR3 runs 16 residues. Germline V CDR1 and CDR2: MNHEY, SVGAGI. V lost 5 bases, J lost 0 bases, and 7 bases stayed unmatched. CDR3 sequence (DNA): TGTGCCAGCAGTACCCTTAGGGGGCCCTCCTACAATGAGCAGTTCTTC. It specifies CASSTLRGPSYNEQFF.

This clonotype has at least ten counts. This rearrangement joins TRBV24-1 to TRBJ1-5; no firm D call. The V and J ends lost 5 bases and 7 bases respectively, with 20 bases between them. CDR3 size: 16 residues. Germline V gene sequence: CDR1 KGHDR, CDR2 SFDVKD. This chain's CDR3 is CATSAGPAGSGQPQHF. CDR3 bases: TGTGCCACCAGTGCCGGCCCTGCGGGGTCGGGGCAGCCCCAGCATTTT.

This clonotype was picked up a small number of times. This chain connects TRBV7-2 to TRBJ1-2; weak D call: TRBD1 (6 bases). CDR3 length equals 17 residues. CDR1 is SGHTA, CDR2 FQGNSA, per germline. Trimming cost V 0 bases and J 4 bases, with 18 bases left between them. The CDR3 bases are TGTGCCAGCAGCTTAGCGCTAGGCCAGGGGAAGGGCTATGGCTACACCTTC. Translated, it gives CASSLALGQGKGYGYTF. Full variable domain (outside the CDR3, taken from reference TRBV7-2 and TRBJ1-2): GAGVSQSPSNKVTEKGKDVELRCDPISGHTALYWYRQSLGQGLEFLIYFQGNSAPDKSGLPSDRFSAERTGGSVSTLTIQRTQQEDSAVYLCASSLALGQGKGYGYTFGSGTRLTVV.

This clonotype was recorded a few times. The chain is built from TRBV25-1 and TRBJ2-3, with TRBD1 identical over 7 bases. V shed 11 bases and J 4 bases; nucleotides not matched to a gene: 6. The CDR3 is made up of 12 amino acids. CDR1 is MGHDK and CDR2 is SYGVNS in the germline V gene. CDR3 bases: TGTGCCTGCGAAGGGGGCGCAGATACGCAGTATTTT. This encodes CACEGGADTQYF.

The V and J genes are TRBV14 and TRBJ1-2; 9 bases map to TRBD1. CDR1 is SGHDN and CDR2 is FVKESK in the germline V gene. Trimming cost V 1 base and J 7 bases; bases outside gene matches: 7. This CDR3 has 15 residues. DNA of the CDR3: TGTGCCAGCAGCCAAGCCGTCGGACAGGGGATTGGCTACACCTTC. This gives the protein CASSQAVGQGIGYTF.

CDR3 coding DNA: TGCGCCAGCAGCAAGACTAGCGGGAACACCGGGGAGCTGTTTTTT. Its translation: CASSKTSGNTGELFF. The chain employs TRBV5-1 and TRBJ2-2, with 9 bases identical to TRBD2. The V gene end was trimmed by 4 bases and the J gene end by 1 base; junction bases not matched to a gene: 2. CDR3 length equals 15 residues. Germline assignment: CDR1 SGHRS and CDR2 YFSETQ.

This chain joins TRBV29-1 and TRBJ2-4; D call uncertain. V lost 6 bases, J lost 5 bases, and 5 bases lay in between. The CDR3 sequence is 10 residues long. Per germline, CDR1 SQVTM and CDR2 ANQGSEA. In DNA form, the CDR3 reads TGCAGCGTCGGACAAAACATTCAGTACTTC. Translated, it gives CSVGQNIQYF.